The 15 T cell receptor beta chains presented below share a single source sample, sequenced in a study of T-cell reconstitution after alpha-beta-depleted transplantation in children. Unique molecular identifiers were incorporated into the prepared TCRbeta library. TCRdb reprocessed the PCR reads with MiXCR, giving one entry per CDR3 protein. The table has about 230,000 distinct CDR3 sequences, about a tenth seen once; the top ten hold 25% to 30%. Sequences were derived from PBMCs, sampled before TCRalphabeta/CD19-depleted stem cell transplant. The source of these receptors is a child under two years old with acute myeloid leukemia, due to receive a stem cell transplant.

In the case of this clonotype: This may arise from a read error, as a much more abundant clone is one base away. V gene TRBV7-2 combines with J gene TRBJ2-2; a weak D match, TRBD1 (5 bases). The CDR3 contains 14 residues. Per germline, CDR1 SGHTA and CDR2 FQGNSA. CDR3 amino acids: CVSSSGSTTGELFF. The CDR3 nucleotides are TGTGTCAGCAGCTCAGGGTCAACGACCGGGGAGCTGTTTTTT.

This clonotype was detected ten times or more. V usage is TRBV10-1 and J usage is TRBJ2-3; 10 bases align to TRBD1. With 6 bases clipped from V and 4 bases from J, the junction kept 4 bases outside the gene matches. CDR1 and CDR2 (germline): WNHNN, SYGVQD (reference sequence). The CDR3 has 14 residues. The CDR3 protein is CASSPGQGPDTQYF. The CDR3 nucleotides are TGCGCCAGCAGCCCGGGACAGGGGCCAGATACGCAGTATTTT.

This clonotype was seen a few times. This may be a read error, as it is one base from a much larger clone. The genes are TRBV5-1 and TRBJ1-2, with TRBD1 as a possible D gene (5 bases). The CDR3 has 14 amino acids. Per germline, CDR1 SGHRS and CDR2 YFSETQ. CDR3 protein: CASTSSGTKYGDTF. The CDR3 nucleotides are TGCGCCAGCACCTCTTCCGGGACGAAGTATGGCGACACCTTC.

This clonotype has a handful of counts. The junction differs from germline at one of its ends, possibly a read error. The DNA for the CDR3 is TGCGCCAACAGCCCGGGACGGACGAACTCTGAAGCTTTCTTT. This sequence encodes CANSPGRTNSEAFF. The chain joins TRBV5-1 to TRBJ1-1, with D possibly TRBD1 on 5 matching bases. Germline V gene lookup returns CDR1 SGHRS and CDR2 YFSETQ. The CDR3 contains 14 residues.

Many counts were recorded for this clonotype. The chain couples TRBV5-5 to TRBJ1-2, with D unresolved. V lost 2 bases, J lost 2 bases, and 13 bases lay in between. This CDR3 has 15 amino acids. Germline loops: CDR1 SGHKS, CDR2 YYEKEE (reference sequence). The CDR3 DNA sequence: TGTGCCAGCAGCTTAGCCCCGGTAGGAAACTATGGCTACACCTTC. Protein sequence: CASSLAPVGNYGYTF. The complete variable domain, with remaining parts taken from reference TRBV5-5 and TRBJ1-2, reads DAGVTQSPTHLIKTRGQQVTLRCSPISGHKSVSWYQQVLGQGPQFIFQYYEKEERGRGNFPDRFSARQFPNYSSELNVNALLLGDSALYLCASSLAPVGNYGYTFGSGTRLTVV.

V and J are TRBV6-5 and TRBJ2-1; tentatively, D is TRBD1 (5 bases). Trimming cost V 4 bases and J 6 bases, with 13 bases left between them. The CDR3 has 14 amino acids. Germline CDR1 reads MNHEY; CDR2 reads SVGAGI. The chain's CDR3 is CASSSKLGVNEQFF. The CDR3 coding sequence is TGTGCCAGCAGTTCGAAGCTAGGGGTCAATGAGCAGTTCTTC.

This clonotype was seen a handful of times. The gene calls are TRBV23-1 and TRBJ2-7; D not resolved. TRBV23-1 is an open reading frame whose function is uncertain. The CDR3 runs 13 residues. Trimming left V 2 bases short and J 4 bases short, with 9 bases between. DNA for the CDR3: TGCGCCAGCAGTCAACTTAAGGGATACGAGCAGTACTTC. Protein: CASSQLKGYEQYF.

The rearrangement links TRBV20-1 to TRBJ1-1; no definite D call. Trimming removed 5 bases at V and 5 bases at J, with 12 bases between. This CDR3 has 12 amino acids. The germline V gene has CDR1 DFQATT and CDR2 SNEGSKA (reference sequence). The CDR3 loop reads CSAPPRGTEAFF. The DNA for the CDR3 is TGCAGTGCTCCCCCACGAGGGACTGAAGCTTTCTTT.

This clonotype was recorded a few times. The V and J genes are TRBV21-1 and TRBJ2-1; TRBD1, the D gene given by the table, was not confirmed from the DNA. TRBV21-1 is classified as a pseudogene. CDR3 size: 16 residues. This CDR3 reads CASSSYRDNSYNEQFF. The CDR3 DNA reads TGTGCCAGCAGCTCCTACAGGGACAACTCCTACAATGAGCAGTTCTTC.

This clonotype occurred many times. The chain couples TRBV10-1 to TRBJ2-1, with D unresolved. CDR3 length: 14 amino acids. V dropped 3 bases and J dropped 6 bases, with 12 bases sitting between them. Germline CDR1 is WNHNN and CDR2 is SYGVQD (reference sequence). In nucleotides, the CDR3 is TGCGCCAGCAGTGAAATGCGGTTCCTCAATGAGCAGTTCTTC. It codes for CASSEMRFLNEQFF.

This clonotype was recorded many times. The V gene is TRBV21-1, the J gene TRBJ2-2; the D call of TRBD2 is as the table states it, not checked on the DNA. TRBV21-1 is noted as a pseudogene. CDR3 length: 18 residues. The CDR3 DNA sequence: TGTGCCAGCAGCTTGGGGAGACTAGCGGGAGGGCCCACCGGGGAGCTGTTTTTT. It yields the protein CASSLGRLAGGPTGELFF.

This clonotype was seen many times. The rearrangement links TRBV29-1 to TRBJ1-2, with unresolved D. This CDR3 is built from 15 residues. The germline CDR1 and CDR2 sequences are SQVTM and ANQGSEA. V lost 3 bases to trimming and J lost 3 bases, with 17 bases between them. CDR3 DNA: TGCAGCGTTGAGAGGTCCGGCGCTTTGGACTATGGCTACACCTTC. Protein sequence: CSVERSGALDYGYTF.

This sequence joins TRBV6-2 or TRBV6-3 and TRBJ2-1, with TRBD2 matching over 9 bases. J gave up 7 bases and V 2 bases, and 18 bases lay outside the gene matches. Germline V CDR1 and CDR2: MNHEY, SVGEGT. This CDR3 is built from 19 residues. The CDR3 here is CASSYHHLSLAGVGNEQFF. The CDR3 DNA follows: TGTGCCAGCAGTTACCACCACCTATCTTTAGCGGGAGTGGGGAATGAGCAGTTCTTC.

This clonotype was seen at least ten times. J is TRBJ1-2 and V is TRBV29-1; no firm D call. The CDR3 extends over 11 amino acids. Deletions cut 1 base from V and 11 bases from J, with 11 bases between. The germline V gene has CDR1 SQVTM and CDR2 ANQGSEA. CDR3 nucleotide sequence: TGCAGCGTTGAAGGAGATTCGAGTTACACCTTC. It specifies CSVEGDSSYTF.

This clonotype has a handful of counts. This chain links TRBV7-2 with TRBJ1-5, with unresolved D. Trimming shortened V by 3 bases and J by 2 bases, and 14 bases separated the two germline ends. The CDR3 sequence is 16 residues long. Germline CDR1 SGHTA, CDR2 FQGNSA. The chain's CDR3 is CASSFSVASGNQPQHF. The CDR3 nucleotides read TGTGCCAGCAGCTTTTCGGTGGCGTCAGGCAATCAGCCCCAGCATTTT.